This TCR beta chain was sequenced for a study of cytomegalovirus exposure and HLA in healthy donors (dated by TCRdb to the late 2010s). Some background on the complete study: An earlier analysis of about 530 of the donors reported over 250 Gb of sequence data and 117 million unique TCR beta sequences obtained from approximately 180 million T cells. In an earlier analysis of 587 of the donors, high-throughput TCR beta sequencing was used to judge whether each TCR beta V gene segment behaved as functional or pseudogenic. High-throughput TCR immunosequencing, statistical association of individual TCRs with disease status, and machine learning were combined to predict cytomegalovirus infection status. Every repertoire in the discovery cohort had been generated on one and the same sequencing platform. HLA typing covered class I and class II loci at four-digit resolution. Across roughly 420 genotyped donors of the cohort, an average of about 220,000 unique TCR beta nucleotide sequences per donor were sequenced, and 15% to 20% of those sequences were non-productive. The study used immunosequencing to profile the T cell repertoires of about 670 subjects and linked those repertoires to cytomegalovirus serostatus. The number of typed donors differed by locus: about 620-640 for A, B, C, DRB1 and DQB1; approximately 520 for DQA1; 606 for DPA1; and some 470 for DPB1. An early release that covered about 640 HLA-typed donors contained approximately 300 gigabases of sequencing data and tens of millions of unique TCR sequences. In a later analysis, previously published TCR beta repertoires from fewer than 750 donors were re-analyzed and high-resolution HLA genotyping was added so that TCR occurrence patterns could be studied. In the later analysis, no new phenotypic data were used to find candidate immune exposures; instead, reliance was placed on TCR beta sequences and their occurrence across donors. Because of strong linkage in the cohort, roughly 5 DR-DQ haplotypes were treated as single units for association and clustering. Among the approximately 400 genotyped donors, 81% belonged to the genetic ancestry cluster associated with self-reported Caucasian donors. A separate validation cohort of roughly 120 different subjects was used in addition to the roughly 670-subject first cohort. A later genetic analysis took genome-wide SNP genotypes for about 65% of the roughly 670 donors and used that subset as a discovery cohort. Donor age, sex, ethnicity and CMV serostatus were collected together with the repertoire data. The aim of the study was to test whether cataloging public T cell receptors could identify signatures of past pathogen exposure. Study-wide conclusions, independent of this receptor: Specific HLA alleles were associated with 16,951 TCR beta sequences at a false discovery rate of 0.05 in a later analysis. While some public TCRs were present in many individuals, most TCR sequences turned up only very rarely across donors. HLA typing was unavailable for some donors at each locus, so association tests used only the typed subset. The classifier was reported to diagnose cytomegalovirus status with high specificity and sensitivity in both the original cohort and the validation cohort. In a later analysis, the rate of TCR association differed among HLA loci, with DRB1 alleles having the most associated TCRs and HLA-C alleles having the fewest. When HLA alleles, especially DR and DQ, strongly co-occurred, attributing TCR associations to individual alleles was difficult. Some IMGT-functional V segments, including TRBV6-2 and TRBV6-3, could not be told apart with the 87-base-pair reads, so those segments were excluded. A further reported finding was that TCR beta sequences accurately predicted the HLA-A and HLA-B alleles for most subjects in the first cohort. According to a later analysis, parvovirus B19, influenza, CMV and Epstein-Barr virus appeared linked to several top co-occurrence clusters. In a later genetic analysis, a missense DCLRE1C variant was associated with V-gene and J-gene trimming of TCR beta chains, and the association was replicated in an independent cohort. Most CMV-associated TCR beta chains appeared to be HLA-restricted in a later analysis, and the HLA associations seemed to be driven largely by CMV exposure. The presence/absence analyses assumed that sequencing depth was roughly uniform across donors, and that assumption may not be true. For the cohort, immune exposure information was limited to CMV serostatus. An earlier analysis of around 600 of the donors showed that most TCR beta V segments appeared in productive rearrangements either about 87% or about 30% of the time, which broadly matched IMGT annotations. Linkage disequilibrium might explain the correlated functional status among segregating V segments, but an unknown experimental factor could not be ruled out. About 15 rarely observed V segments, including chromosome 9 orphons, were excluded from the earlier analysis of almost 600 of the donors because counts were too low. In a later analysis, HLA-associated TCR beta chains were found to be more clonally expanded and to have lower generation probabilities than equally common non-associated chains. According to the authors, the approach could potentially be generalized to other disease states and immunological phenotypes. In this cohort, only TCR beta chains were sequenced, and detectable features were limited by the absence of alpha or paired-chain data. The study listed 150 to 200 TCR beta chains as associated with cytomegalovirus. According to a later genetic analysis, donors in an Asian-associated ancestry cluster had fewer N-insertions in productive TCRs than the approximately 650-donor mean. A cluster of highly shared sequence variants was judged likely to represent a technical artifact of the sequencing pipeline. A few of the identified cytomegalovirus-associated TCR beta chains were confirmed in vitro to be specific for cytomegalovirus antigens.

The cohort was made up of 666 healthy bone marrow donors. At the time of sampling, every cohort member was nominally healthy, though immune exposures that went unrecorded were likely present. The donor was CMV seronegative and was included in the group of a few hundred seronegative cohort members. A peripheral blood sample was collected from each donor, and TCR beta sequencing was performed on peripheral blood mononuclear cells. Genomic DNA extraction from the blood cell samples was performed with the Qiagen DNeasy Blood Extraction Kit. Taken from the germline V gene, the CDR1 and CDR2 loops are SQVTM and ANQGSEA. From its cysteine to its phenylalanine, the CDR3 spans 13 amino acids. Only the CDR3 DNA is retained, 39 bases long and in frame from the first base. V is trimmed back by 3 bases and J by 4 bases, and the junction contains 2 bases that no gene match accounts for. Library preparation employed the immunoSEQ multiplex PCR assay. A mixture of 60 forward primers for TCR Vbeta segments and 13 reverse primers for TCR Jbeta segments was used in the multiplex PCR. The CDR3 region of rearranged TCR beta genes was amplified from genomic DNA with a multiplex PCR assay. The amplified TCR beta libraries were sequenced on the Illumina HiSeq System as 87-base-pair reads. Processing in the source paper ran as follows. Across the roughly 640 repertoires, a later analysis counted 75 million to 90 million unique TCR beta chains, roughly 11 million of which were shared by at least two donors. To remove PCR and sequencing errors, raw reads were error-corrected and collapsed into unique sequences using a nearest-neighbor algorithm that merged closely related sequences. V, D and J gene segments were assigned by aligning CDR3 sequences to IMGT reference sequences. For a sequence to be retained, a match of at least six nucleotides was required to both a V gene segment and a J gene segment. A rearrangement was called productive if the CDR3 had no stop codons and remained in frame with V and J, and every other rearrangement was called non-productive. Following IMGT convention, CDR3 was defined as the stretch from the second conserved V-encoded cysteine up to the conserved J-encoded phenylalanine. Sequences without an unambiguous match to a single V gene segment were excluded from the earlier analysis of about 640 of the donors. An earlier analysis of a few hundred of the donors classified V segments as functional when productive rearrangements were above 56.7% and as segregating when the standard deviation between donors was above 5%. A statistical classification framework was developed to diagnose cytomegalovirus status using the catalog of TCR beta chain sequences. A later analysis assigned V and J genes by comparing TCR nucleotide sequences with IMGT/GENE-DB human TR gene sequences. A later analysis assigned CDR3 sequences and most-parsimonious VDJ recombination scenarios with the TCRdist pipeline. In a later analysis, each TCR beta chain was defined by its CDR3 amino acid sequence together with its V-gene family, and reads lacking a unique V-gene family were excluded. As a way to deal with suspected cross-contamination and a sequencing artifact, a later analysis dropped hundreds of nucleotide sequences that were highly shared and had low generation probability. A later analysis calculated a clonal expansion index for each public chain from normalized within-repertoire ranks of inferred template counts. A later analysis computed generation probabilities with a VDJ recombination model fitted to out-of-frame rearrangements, and checked the results against IGoR. Hypergeometric tests were used in a later analysis to score TCR-TCR, TCR-HLA and TCR-CMV co-occurrence, with a repertoire-size bias correction applied to the TCR pairs. In a later analysis, false discovery rates were estimated by permuting HLA or CMV assignments 20 times. A later analysis grouped co-occurring TCRs with DBSCAN, adding TCRdist sequence similarity when clustering within HLA-allele-positive subsets. For co-occurrence clustering, repertoires with fewer than 30,000 or more than 120,000 public chains were excluded, along with roughly 5 repertoires with anomalous nucleotide sharing. Imported from immuneACCESS, the table was reduced by TCRdb to in-frame sequences with V and J called. These copies leave out some clones; in studies compared against another copy, an unresolved V gene accounts for under half, and the cause of the remainder is not known. Clonal size and the V and J genes are those of that table, whereas D and trimming came from the DNA. In this sample's table one finds almost 45,000 clones. The ten top clones hold about 8% of the sample.

A note on this clone: No cognate antigen has been identified for it.

The sequence derives from a male donor in good health and CMV-seronegative. The sequenced material came from PBMCs. The V gene is TRBV29-1 and the J gene is TRBJ2-5; a stretch of 10 junction bases matches TRBD2. The CDR3 sequence is CSVDRTSGETQYF. The DNA sequence reads TGCAGCGTTGACAGGACTAGCGGAGAGACCCAGTACTTC.